A selection of T cell receptor beta chains follows, all from one sample in a study of vaccination effects on CD4 cells after COVID-19. Libraries were prepared by immunoSEQ multiplex PCR; TCRdb keeps only in-frame clonotypes and omits some of them. Of some 30,000 clones in the sample, 72% were seen once. The antigens of these receptors remain unknown. Sequencing was performed on CD4+ T cells from PBMCs cultured with SARS-CoV-2 spike peptides, taken before COVID-19 vaccination. These receptors were taken from a human donor who received a COVID-19 vaccine. Each CDR3 is given with its conserved first and last residue. A D gene is named only where the DNA matches it firmly. For some rows the clone size is stated as once, few or many, or as a class when expanded; others skip it.

j_call v_call d_call cdr3_length clone_size cdr3_aa cdr3_nt
TRBJ2-7 TRBV12-3/TRBV12-4 - 13 few CASSQRVAYEQYF TGTGCCAGCAGTCAACGCGTGGCCTACGAGCAGTACTTC
TRBJ2-4 TRBV19 TRBD1 14 few CATGTGEFKNIQYF TGTGCCACGGGGACAGGGGAGTTCAAAAACATTCAGTACTTC
TRBJ2-1 TRBV6-4 TRBD2 12 once CASSAPGGEQFF TGTGCCAGCAGTGCGCCGGGGGGTGAGCAGTTCTTC
TRBJ1-5 TRBV12-3/TRBV12-4 - 13 - CASSLAENQPQHF TGTGCCAGCAGTTTAGCAGAGAATCAGCCCCAGCATTTT
TRBJ2-3 TRBV5-1 - 14 - CASSSRGSTDTQYF TGCGCCAGCAGCTCCCGGGGGAGCACAGATACGCAGTATTTT
TRBJ1-2 TRBV29-1 TRBD1 14 - CSVDFQGAGYGYTF TGCAGCGTTGACTTTCAGGGGGCAGGCTATGGCTACACCTTC
TRBJ2-7 TRBV6-2/TRBV6-3 TRBD1 15 few CASSYSPGQGYEQYF TGTGCCAGCAGTTACTCTCCGGGACAGGGATACGAGCAGTACTTC
TRBJ2-1 TRBV12-3/TRBV12-4 - 11 - CASKISGKQFF TGTGCCAGCAAAATAAGCGGAAAGCAGTTCTTC
TRBJ1-2 TRBV10-3 TRBD1 14 - CAISRQGTNYGYTF TGTGCCATCAGCCGACAGGGAACCAACTATGGCTACACCTTC
TRBJ1-2 TRBV11-2 - 13 few CASSLSEDYGYTF TGTGCCAGCAGCTTATCAGAAGACTATGGCTACACCTTC
TRBJ2-2 TRBV5-1 TRBD1 15 - CASSPGQPNTGELFF TGCGCCAGCAGCCCGGGACAGCCCAACACCGGGGAGCTGTTTTTT
TRBJ2-2 TRBV6-5 TRBD2 16 few CASSYLAGGPPGELFF TGTGCCAGCAGTTATCTTGCGGGAGGGCCGCCCGGGGAGCTGTTTTTT
TRBJ2-2 TRBV7-2 - 12 - CASSLDTGELFF TGTGCCAGCAGCCTAGACACCGGGGAGCTGTTTTTT
TRBJ2-3 TRBV2 - 14 - CASTPSSGTDTQYF TGTGCCAGCACCCCGAGCTCTGGCACAGATACGCAGTATTTT
TRBJ1-4 TRBV19 TRBD1 14 - CASSLQGRFEKLFF TGTGCCAGTAGCTTACAGGGGCGGTTCGAAAAACTGTTTTTT
TRBJ1-5 TRBV18 TRBD1 15 - CASSPGQGANQPQHF TGTGCCAGCTCGCCCGGACAGGGAGCCAATCAGCCCCAGCATTTT
TRBJ2-3 TRBV6-4 TRBD2 15 - CASSEGTTSTDTQYF TGTGCCAGCAGCGAAGGGACTACTAGCACAGATACGCAGTATTTT
TRBJ1-2 TRBV3-1/TRBV3-2 TRBD1 15 - CASSQEVQGARGYTF TGTGCCAGCAGCCAAGAAGTACAGGGGGCGCGGGGCTACACCTTC
TRBJ2-7 TRBV5-1 - 15 - CASSLEMRIQDEQYF TGCGCCAGCAGCTTGGAAATGAGAATTCAAGACGAGCAGTACTTC
TRBJ1-1 TRBV6-1 - 13 - CASSEAPFGRAFF TGTGCCAGCAGTGAAGCGCCGTTCGGTAGAGCTTTCTTT
TRBJ1-4 TRBV19 TRBD1 14 few CASRPGTGVAKLFF TGTGCCAGTCGCCCCGGGACAGGTGTGGCAAAACTGTTTTTT
TRBJ2-3 TRBV6-6 - 15 - CASNTGTSYTDTQYF TGTGCCAGCAATACCGGGACTTCCTACACAGATACGCAGTATTTT
TRBJ2-2 TRBV10-1 TRBD2 20 few CASSESGLREGRTVTGELFF TGCGCCAGCAGTGAGTCCGGATTACGGGAGGGCCGAACAGTGACCGGGGAGCTGTTTTTT
TRBJ2-3 TRBV4-1 TRBD2 17 - CASSRRTSGGSTDTQYF TGCGCCAGCAGCCGCCGGACTAGCGGGGGTAGCACAGATACGCAGTATTTT
TRBJ2-2 TRBV27 TRBD2 14 - CASLAGVNTGELFF TGTGCCAGCCTAGCGGGAGTGAACACCGGGGAGCTGTTTTTT